A single sample is the source of the 14 T cell receptor beta chains below, sequenced in a study of T-cell reconstitution after alpha-beta-depleted transplantation in children. Preparation of the TCRbeta library involved a method that used unique molecular identifiers. A single record per CDR3 protein comes from TCRdb applying MiXCR to the PCR reads. The sample contains fewer than 350,000 distinct CDR3 sequences, about a tenth of which appear only once. This specimen was PBMCs, taken before TCRalphabeta/CD19-depleted stem cell transplant. These TCRs come from a boy under two years old with acute myeloid leukemia, due to receive a stem cell transplant.

The chain joins TRBV28 to TRBJ2-2, with TRBD1 matching over 9 bases. CDR1 is MDHEN and CDR2 is SYDVKM in the germline V gene. The ends lost 3 bases at V and 3 bases at J; junction bases unmatched: 2. The CDR3 runs to 15 residues. The CDR3 spells CASSFGDRDTGELFF. The CDR3 bases are TGTGCCAGCAGTTTCGGGGACAGGGACACCGGGGAGCTGTTTTTT.

This clonotype was picked up many times. The rearrangement uses TRBV15 and TRBJ2-5; D is undetermined. CDR1 and CDR2 from the germline V gene are LNHNV and YYDKDF (reference sequence). Trimming took off 1 base at V and 4 bases at J, with 7 bases between the two ends. The CDR3 is 13 amino acids. The CDR3 loop reads CATSRVNGETQYF. The CDR3 nucleotides read TGTGCCACCAGCAGAGTTAACGGAGAGACCCAGTACTTC.

Ten or more counts support this clonotype. The chain recombines TRBV25-1 with TRBJ2-1, with TRBD2 matching 12 bases. The CDR3 is 15 residues long. Per germline, CDR1 MGHDK and CDR2 SYGVNS. V lost 4 bases, J lost 9 bases, and 7 bases stayed unmatched. CDR3 region: CASSGLAGVSSEQFF. In DNA form, the CDR3 reads TGTGCCAGCAGTGGACTAGCGGGAGTCAGTAGTGAGCAGTTCTTC.

This clonotype was recorded many times. The V and J genes are TRBV12-3 or TRBV12-4 and TRBJ1-1; 7 bases line up with TRBD1. V shed 2 bases and J 10 bases; nucleotides not matched to a gene: 10. This CDR3 region has 14 residues. CDR3 protein: CASSLPQGDGVAFF. CDR3 bases: TGTGCCAGCAGTTTACCCCAGGGGGATGGTGTAGCTTTCTTT.

This clonotype was seen a handful of times. The gene calls are TRBV2 and TRBJ2-7; weak D call: TRBD2 (6 bases). V lost 5 bases and J lost 4, with 21 bases in between. This CDR3 spans 16 amino acids. The V gene's germline CDR1 is SNHLY and CDR2 FYNNEI. CDR3 sequence (DNA): TGTGCCAGCAGTCCAAAGCCCGGGACTTTAGTTTACGAGCAGTACTTC. This codes for CASSPKPGTLVYEQYF.

This clonotype showed up many times. As DNA, the CDR3 is TGCAGTGCTAGAAGACAGGGATCCCAGCCCCAGCATTTT. Translating gives CSARRQGSQPQHF. The chain combines TRBV20-1 with TRBJ1-5; 7 bases are a match to TRBD1. Germline values: CDR1 DFQATT, CDR2 SNEGSKA (reference sequence). The J segment lost 7 bases and the V segment lost 2 bases, leaving 5 bases of the junction unmatched. The CDR3 has 13 amino acids.

In this sample, this clonotype turned up many times. The chain is built from TRBV7-2 and TRBJ2-3, with unresolved D. The CDR3 has 14 residues. Germline V gene data show CDR1 as SGHTA and CDR2 as FQGNSA. Between the trimmed V and J ends, which lost 1 base and 5 bases, there was a span of 10 bases. The CDR3 region is CASSLVSAKDTQYF. The DNA for the CDR3 is TGTGCCAGCAGCTTAGTGTCGGCAAAAGATACGCAGTATTTT.

This clonotype was recorded many times. The J gene is TRBJ1-1, the V gene TRBV9; no reliable D call. Germline values: CDR1 SGDLS, CDR2 YYNGEE. V lost 4 bases and J lost 6, with 16 bases in between. CDR3 length: 14 amino acids. CDR3 nucleotide sequence: TGTGCCAGCAGCCCCCAGGAGAGGGTGGCTGAAGCTTTCTTT. Translating it yields CASSPQERVAEAFF. The entire variable domain, with the rest obtained from reference TRBV9 and TRBJ1-1, is as follows: DSGVTQTPKHLITATGQRVTLRCSPRSGDLSVYWYQQSLDQGLQFLIQYYNGEERAKGNILERFSAQQFPDLHSELNLSSLELGDSALYFCASSPQERVAEAFFGQGTRLTVV.

This clonotype has a count of ten or more. This chain connects TRBV5-1 to TRBJ1-1; possibly TRBD1 for D (5 bases). Per the germline V gene, CDR1 is SGHRS and CDR2 is YFSETQ. This CDR3 spans 14 amino acids. The V and J ends lost 0 bases and 4 bases respectively, with 10 bases between them. CDR3 amino acids: CASSLGLGVTEAFF. CDR3 coding DNA: TGCGCCAGCAGCTTGGGCTTGGGGGTCACTGAAGCTTTCTTT.

At least ten counts were recorded for this clonotype. The V gene is TRBV20-1, the J gene TRBJ2-3; the D is unclear. Looked up from germline, CDR1 is DFQATT and CDR2 is SNEGSKA (reference sequence). The CDR3 has 10 residues. The germline V and J ends were trimmed by 7 bases and 6 bases, with 8 bases remaining between them. The CDR3 nucleotides are TGCAGTGTACGCGCCGATACGCAGTATTTT. Translated, it gives CSVRADTQYF.

This clonotype has ten or more counts. The V gene is TRBV28, the J gene TRBJ2-7; unclear D gene. This CDR3 contains 16 residues. Trimming stripped 2 bases from V and 2 bases from J, with 16 bases between. In germline, CDR1 is MDHEN, CDR2 SYDVKM. CDR3 DNA sequence: TGTGCCAGCAGTTTAGTGCGGATCCAATCAGCCTACGAGCAGTACTTC. Its translation is CASSLVRIQSAYEQYF.

This clonotype was seen at least ten times. This chain connects TRBV5-1 to TRBJ2-2, with D unclear. The CDR3 runs 13 residues. The germline V gene has CDR1 SGHRS and CDR2 YFSETQ. With 7 bases removed from V and 1 base from J, the gap between germline ends came to 8 bases. The CDR3 protein is CASQAVNTGELFF. CDR3 nucleotide sequence: TGCGCCAGCCAAGCAGTGAACACCGGGGAGCTGTTTTTT.

A word on this clonotype: A much larger clonotype is one base distant, so this may be a read error. V and J are TRBV7-2 and TRBJ2-3; no clear D. Trimming removed 4 bases from V and 1 base from J, with 15 bases in between. This CDR3 is built from 16 residues. CDR1 is SGHTA, CDR2 FQGNSA, per germline. This chain's CDR3 is CASSWNKGRRTDTQYF. The CDR3 coding sequence is TGTGCCAGCAGCTGGAACAAGGGCAGGCGCACAGATACGCAGTATTTT.

This clonotype was observed many times. The J gene is TRBJ1-5, the V gene TRBV24-1; D gene unclear. The CDR3 totals 14 residues. Trimming removed 12 bases at V and 0 bases at J, with 14 bases between. The germline V gene encodes CDR1 KGHDR and CDR2 SFDVKD. CDR3 nucleotide sequence: TGTGCCCCAAGCGACCACAATAGCAATCAGCCCCAGCATTTT. This sequence encodes CAPSDHNSNQPQHF.